One sample yielded the 5 T cell receptor beta chains listed below, sequenced in a study of control samples from healthy donors and cancer patients. Data came from immunoSEQ multiplex PCR; TCRdb stores just in-frame clones and leaves some out. The repertoire holds fewer than 95,000 clones, around nine tenths seen once, with about 21% in the top ten. Material: blood. These receptors all come from a man younger than 45 in good health.

This clone occurred many times. The V call is TRBV24-1, the J call TRBJ2-7, with D unclear. Trimming took off 8 bases at V and 3 bases at J, with 10 bases between the two ends. The CDR3 has 12 residues. The V gene's germline CDR1 is KGHDR and CDR2 SFDVKD. The CDR3: CATTLSYYEQYV. CDR3 in DNA: TGTGCCACCACGCTCAGCTACTACGAGCAGTACGTC.

The chain has TRBV5-4 and TRBJ1-3; 8 bases match TRBD1. Germline V CDR1 and CDR2: SGHNT, YYREEE (reference sequence). This CDR3 spans 17 amino acids. The trim removed 3 bases at V and 2 bases at J, leaving 10 bases unmatched. CDR3 DNA sequence: TGTGCCAGCAGCTCTCGACAGGGGCCTGGCCCTGGAAACACCATATATTTT. Amino acid sequence: CASSSRQGPGPGNTIYF.

V usage is TRBV21-1 and J usage is TRBJ1-5. TRBV21-1 is listed as a pseudogene. This CDR3 region has 17 residues. CDR3 loop: CASRRGALRGGNQPQHF. The CDR3 coding sequence is TGTGCCAGCAGGAGGGGCGCCCTTAGAGGTGGCAATCAGCCCCAGCATTTT.

The chain employs TRBV7-2 and TRBJ2-5; either TRBD1 or TRBD2 may fit D (5 bases each). The CDR3 runs to 17 residues. The germline V gene has CDR1 SGHTA and CDR2 FQGNSA. The germline V and J ends were trimmed by 2 bases and 5 bases, with 21 bases remaining between them. The CDR3 sequence: CASSLNRGRRPGETQYF. The DNA for the CDR3 is TGTGCCAGCAGCTTAAACCGGGGACGTCGACCGGGGGAGACCCAGTACTTC. Full variable domain (remainder filled in from reference TRBV7-2 and TRBJ2-5): GAGVSQSPSNKVTEKGKDVELRCDPISGHTALYWYRQSLGQGLEFLIYFQGNSAPDKSGLPSDRFSAERTGGSVSTLTIQRTQQEDSAVYLCASSLNRGRRPGETQYFGPGTRLLVL.

This clone was seen only a few times. The rearrangement joins TRBV19 to TRBJ1-2, with unresolved D. CDR3 length: 13 residues. The V and J ends lost 3 bases and 3 bases respectively, with 8 bases between them. Germline V lookup: CDR1 LNHDA, CDR2 SQIVND (reference sequence). The CDR3 region is CASSIAQDYGYTF. DNA of the CDR3: TGTGCCAGTAGTATTGCCCAGGACTATGGCTACACCTTC.